This is a list of T cell receptor beta chains from one sample in a study of T cells in Graves' hyperthyroidism and ophthalmopathy. MiXCR was run by TCRdb on the multiplex PCR reads, yielding one entry per CDR3 protein. The sample consists of tens of thousands of distinct CDR3 sequences, roughly 51% of them appearing once. Material for sequencing was peripheral blood or thyroid tissue (not recorded which). All receptors derive from a man between 18 and 35 years old with Graves' hyperthyroidism. CDR3s include the opening cysteine and the closing phenylalanine or tryptophan. D genes are given only for firm matches. Clone size is given for some rows only: seen once, a few or many times, or a class if the clone is expanded.

v_gene	abundance	j_gene	d_gene	CDR3aa	CDR3nt
TRBV7-9	few	TRBJ1-1	-	CASSRRDNEAFF	TGTGCCAGCAGTCGCCGGGACAATGAAGCTTTCTTT
TRBV7-9	many	TRBJ1-1	TRBD1	CASSFGTGDTEAFF	TGTGCCAGCAGCTTCGGGACAGGGGACACTGAAGCTTTCTTT
TRBV28	many	TRBJ1-2	TRBD1	CASSSYRGRDYGYTF	TGTGCCAGCAGTTCCTACAGGGGGCGTGACTATGGCTACACCTTC
TRBV6-5	-	TRBJ1-2	-	CATQPSVRGGYTF	TGTGCCACCCAACCAAGTGTGAGGGGCGGCTACACCTTC
TRBV20-1	many	TRBJ2-7	TRBD1	CSARDRDRVSYEQYF	TGCAGTGCTAGAGACCGGGACAGGGTTTCCTACGAGCAGTACTTC
TRBV5-1	-	TRBJ2-5	TRBD1	CARQGTVVTQYF	TGCGCTAGACAGGGAACCGTGGTGACCCAGTACTTC
TRBV28	many	TRBJ1-3	-	CASKWSSNSGNTIYF	TGTGCCAGCAAGTGGAGCAGCAACTCTGGAAACACCATATATTTT
TRBV6-6	-	TRBJ2-7	TRBD2	CASSTSGTSCEQYF	TGCGCCAGCAGTACTAGCGGAACTTCCTGCGAGCAGTACTTC
TRBV29-1	-	TRBJ1-2	-	CSVVCRDTYGYTF	TGCAGCGTAGTCTGTAGAGATACGTATGGCTACACCTTC
TRBV29-1	-	TRBJ2-2	-	CSVTDTSHVAAGELFF	TGCAGCGTGACTGATACATCCCATGTCGCGGCGGGGGAGCTGTTTTTT
TRBV7-8	many	TRBJ2-7	-	CASSYTGHEQYF	TGTGCCAGCAGCTATACAGGGCACGAGCAGTACTTC
TRBV10-2	many	TRBJ1-2	TRBD1	CASSESMTGNYGYTF	TGCGCCAGCAGTGAGTCGATGACAGGGAACTATGGCTACACCTTC
TRBV24-1	-	TRBJ2-7	TRBD1	CATSDPDRGLNEQYF	TGTGCCACCAGTGATCCGGACAGGGGGCTCAACGAGCAGTACTTC
TRBV7-2	many	TRBJ1-1	-	CASNPYQNTEAFF	TGTGCCAGCAACCCCTACCAGAACACTGAAGCTTTCTTT
TRBV29-1	-	TRBJ2-5	TRBD2	CSVEPGANTGGETQYF	TGCAGCGTTGAACCCGGCGCGAACACCGGGGGGGAGACCCAGTACTTC
TRBV7-9	-	TRBJ2-7	-	CASSLSDTNEQCF	TGTGCCAGCAGCTTATCGGACACCAACGAGCAGTGCTTC
TRBV5-1	-	TRBJ1-1	-	CASSLAGVGLPEAFF	TGCGCCAGCAGCTTGGCAGGGGTAGGATTACCTGAAGCTTTCTTT
TRBV15	-	TRBJ1-1	-	CATSRERWNTEAFF	TGTGCCACCAGCAGAGAGCGTTGGAACACTGAAGCTTTCTTT
TRBV7-2	many	TRBJ1-5	-	CASSLGLSQPQHF	TGTGCCAGCAGCCTAGGCCTGTCTCAGCCCCAGCATTTT
TRBV25-1	many	TRBJ2-3	-	CASSILDTQYF	TGTGCCAGCAGTATACTGGATACGCAGTATTTT
TRBV6-1	-	TRBJ2-1	-	CASSQRTGPDRYNEQFF	TGTGCCAGCAGTCAAAGGACGGGTCCTGACCGATACAATGAGCAGTTCTTC
TRBV7-8	-	TRBJ2-5	TRBD2	CASSTSGSLGETQYF	TGTGCCAGCAGCACTAGCGGGAGTCTTGGAGAGACCCAGTACTTC
TRBV29-1	-	TRBJ2-5	TRBD2	CSAEGGVETQYF	TGCAGCGCTGAGGGAGGGGTCGAGACCCAGTACTTC
TRBV11-2	-	TRBJ2-5	-	CASSWGASSDGRTETQYF	TGTGCCAGCAGCTGGGGCGCCAGCAGCGACGGTCGAACGGAGACCCAGTACTTC
TRBV4-3	few	TRBJ1-6	-	CASSHEAPTSSYNSPLHF	TGCGCCAGCAGCCATGAGGCCCCTACGAGCTCCTATAATTCACCCCTCCACTTT
TRBV10-3	many	TRBJ2-3	-	CAISASRGPGTDTQYF	TGTGCCATCAGTGCTTCGCGGGGCCCCGGCACAGATACGCAGTATTTT
TRBV7-2	few	TRBJ2-5	TRBD2	CACAGVAGGGETQYF	TGTGCCTGCGCGGGAGTAGCGGGAGGAGGAGAGACCCAGTACTTC
TRBV29-1	-	TRBJ2-7	-	CSAGDDYEQYF	TGCAGCGCCGGGGACGACTACGAGCAGTACTTC
TRBV25-1	-	TRBJ1-2	-	CASSEYIPIYGYTF	TGTGCCAGCAGTGAATATATCCCCATATATGGCTACACCTTC
TRBV20-1	-	TRBJ2-5	-	CSAPLTEPRGQTQYF	TGCAGTGCCCCCCTAACAGAACCCCGGGGACAGACCCAGTACTTC
TRBV20-1	medium-sized	TRBJ2-2	TRBD1	CSAPGTGNTGELFF	TGCAGTGCGCCCGGGACAGGGAACACCGGGGAGCTGTTTTTT
TRBV29-1	-	TRBJ1-1	-	CSVGGPEAFF	TGCAGCGTAGGGGGGCCAGAAGCTTTCTTC
TRBV7-9	-	TRBJ2-7	-	CASSTGTTYEQYF	TGTGCCAGCAGCACCGGGACAACCTACGAGCAGTACTTC
TRBV5-1	many	TRBJ2-7	-	CASSLGIGGTGREQYF	TGCGCCAGCAGCTTGGGCATCGGAGGGACCGGGCGGGAGCAGTACTTC
TRBV7-2	-	TRBJ2-7	TRBD2	CASSLAVRPGTSGSSEQYF	TGTGCCAGCAGCTTAGCCGTGAGGCCCGGGACTAGCGGGAGTAGTGAGCAGTACTTC
TRBV12-5	many	TRBJ1-2	-	CASGGGKGYTF	TGTGCTAGTGGCGGGGGTAAAGGCTACACCTTC
TRBV12-3/TRBV12-4	many	TRBJ2-7	TRBD2	CASSSIVGLAGVGYEQYF	TGTGCCAGCAGTTCCATAGTTGGACTAGCGGGAGTAGGGTACGAGCAGTACTTC
TRBV19	many	TRBJ2-7	TRBD1	CASSTTGTGVYEQYF	TGTGCCAGTAGTACTACCGGGACAGGGGTCTACGAGCAGTACTTC
TRBV7-8	-	TRBJ1-2	-	CASSPTRGRLDGGYTF	TGTGCCAGCAGCCCCACCCGGGGCCGCCTTGACGGTGGCTACACCTTC
TRBV9	-	TRBJ2-2	TRBD1	CASSWGQGGNTGELFF	TGTGCCAGCAGCTGGGGACAGGGAGGAAACACCGGGGAGCTGTTTTTT
TRBV6-2/TRBV6-3	many	TRBJ1-2	-	CASSYRAGANYGYTF	TGTGCCAGCAGTTACAGGGCAGGGGCTAACTATGGCTACACCTTC
TRBV29-1	many	TRBJ2-5	-	CSVVGETQYF	TGCAGCGTTGTCGGGGAGACCCAGTACTTC
TRBV7-9	many	TRBJ1-4	TRBD1	CASSLTDRGKKLFF	TGTGCCAGCAGCCTGACCGACAGGGGCAAAAAACTGTTTTTT
TRBV12-3/TRBV12-4	many	TRBJ2-3	-	CASSLHGLVGDTQYF	TGTGCCAGCAGTTTACACGGGTTGGTGGGAGATACGCAGTATTTT
TRBV7-8	many	TRBJ1-4	-	CASSPGTGSTNEKLFF	TGTGCCAGCAGCCCTGGAACAGGGAGCACTAATGAAAAACTGTTTTTT
TRBV2	-	TRBJ2-1	TRBD2	CASIDPFGTSGSRYNEQFF	TGTGCCAGCATTGACCCTTTCGGGACTAGCGGGAGTAGGTACAATGAGCAGTTCTTC
TRBV7-2	few	TRBJ2-2	TRBD2	CASSQDLPGLAGGSGELFF	TGCGCCAGCAGCCAAGATCTCCCAGGACTAGCGGGGGGATCCGGGGAGCTGTTTTTT
TRBV5-1	-	TRBJ1-1	-	CASSLLGGGTEAFF	TGCGCCAGCAGCTTGCTAGGGGGGGGCACTGAAGCTTTCTTT
TRBV12-3/TRBV12-4	many	TRBJ1-2	TRBD1	CASSWTGGAYGYTF	TGTGCCAGCAGTTGGACAGGGGGCGCCTATGGCTACACCTTC
TRBV10-2	-	TRBJ1-1	-	CASSEDGITEAFF	TGCGCCAGCAGTGAGGACGGCATCACTGAAGCTTTCTTT
TRBV29-1	-	TRBJ2-7	-	CSVEAWGASYEQYF	TGCAGCGTTGAGGCGTGGGGGGCCTCCTACGAGCAGTACTTC
TRBV28	few	TRBJ2-7	-	CASSTGSSANAGEQYF	TGTGCCAGCTCGACAGGTTCTAGCGCGAACGCTGGGGAGCAGTACTTC
TRBV5-4	-	TRBJ2-7	TRBD2	CASSLAAPWGATYEQYF	TGTGCCAGTAGTCTAGCGGCGCCGTGGGGCGCGACCTACGAGCAGTACTTC
TRBV2	-	TRBJ2-1	-	CASSEQGMNEQFF	TGTGCCAGCAGTGAACAGGGTATGAATGAGCAGTTCTTC